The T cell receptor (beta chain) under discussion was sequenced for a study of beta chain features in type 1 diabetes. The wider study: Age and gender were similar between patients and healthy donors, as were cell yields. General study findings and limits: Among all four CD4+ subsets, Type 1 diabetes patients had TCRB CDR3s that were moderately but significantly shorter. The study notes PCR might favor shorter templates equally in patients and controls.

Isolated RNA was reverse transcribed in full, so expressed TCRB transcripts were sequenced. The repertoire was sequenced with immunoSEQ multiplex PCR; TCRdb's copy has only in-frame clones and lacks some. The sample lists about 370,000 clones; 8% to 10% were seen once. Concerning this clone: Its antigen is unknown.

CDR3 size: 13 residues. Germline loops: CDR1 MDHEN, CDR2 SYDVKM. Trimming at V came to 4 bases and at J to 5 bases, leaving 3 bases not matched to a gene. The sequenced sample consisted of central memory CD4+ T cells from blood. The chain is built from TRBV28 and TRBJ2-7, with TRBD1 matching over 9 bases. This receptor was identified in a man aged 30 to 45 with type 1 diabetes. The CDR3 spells CASSSGQGDEQYF. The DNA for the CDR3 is TGTGCCAGCAGTTCGGGACAGGGAGACGAGCAGTACTTC.